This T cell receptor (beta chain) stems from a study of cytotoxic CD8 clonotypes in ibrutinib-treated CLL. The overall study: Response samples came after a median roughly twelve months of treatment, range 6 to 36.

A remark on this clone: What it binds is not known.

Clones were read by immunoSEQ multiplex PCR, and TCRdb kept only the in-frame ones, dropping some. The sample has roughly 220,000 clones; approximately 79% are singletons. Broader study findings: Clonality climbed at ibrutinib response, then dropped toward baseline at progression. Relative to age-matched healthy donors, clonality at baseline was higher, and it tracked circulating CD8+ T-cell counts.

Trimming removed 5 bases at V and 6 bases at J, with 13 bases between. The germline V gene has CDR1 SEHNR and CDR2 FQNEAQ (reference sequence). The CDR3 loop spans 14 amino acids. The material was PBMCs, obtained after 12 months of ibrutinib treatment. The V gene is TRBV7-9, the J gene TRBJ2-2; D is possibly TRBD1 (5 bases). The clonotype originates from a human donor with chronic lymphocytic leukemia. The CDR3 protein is CASSADSYSGELFF. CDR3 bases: TGTGCCAGCAGCGCAGACAGTTATTCCGGGGAGCTGTTTTTT.